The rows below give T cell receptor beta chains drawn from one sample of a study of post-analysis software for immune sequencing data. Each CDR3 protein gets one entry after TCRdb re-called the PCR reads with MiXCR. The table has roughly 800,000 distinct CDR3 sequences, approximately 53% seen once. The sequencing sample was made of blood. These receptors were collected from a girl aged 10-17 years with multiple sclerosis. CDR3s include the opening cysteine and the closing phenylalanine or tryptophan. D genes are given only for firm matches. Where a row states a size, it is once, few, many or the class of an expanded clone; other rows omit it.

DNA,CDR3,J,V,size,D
TGTGCTAGTCAGGAGAGGGTCAATGAGCAGTTCTTC,CASQERVNEQFF,TRBJ2-1,TRBV12-5,NA,NA
TGCAGCGTTGTTCTGGAGCTAAACACTGAAGCTTTCTTT,CSVVLELNTEAFF,TRBJ1-1,TRBV29-1,NA,NA
TGTGCCAGCAGCGCTACAGGGGACTCTGGAAACACCATATATTTT,CASSATGDSGNTIYF,TRBJ1-3,TRBV7-9,NA,TRBD1
TGTGCCAGCAGTTACTCGGGACAGGTTTTTTATGGCTACACCTTC,CASSYSGQVFYGYTF,TRBJ1-2,TRBV6-6,NA,TRBD1
TGCGCCAGCAGCCCGGACACCTCCTACAATGGGCAGTTCTTC,CASSPDTSYNGQFF,TRBJ2-1,TRBV5-1,NA,NA
TGTGCCAGCAGCCGTCGACAGGGGGCAAACGAGCAGTACTTC,CASSRRQGANEQYF,TRBJ2-7,TRBV3-1,NA,TRBD1
TGTGCCAGCAGCTCCCTGACAGACTCCTACAATGAGCAGTTCTTC,CASSSLTDSYNEQFF,TRBJ2-1,TRBV7-9,few,NA
TGTGCCAGCAGCTTAGGTTCCGGACAGGGCAAGAATTCACCCCTCCACTTT,CASSLGSGQGKNSPLHF,TRBJ1-6,TRBV7-6,NA,TRBD1
TGTGCCAGCAGTGTCCTGGGGACTAGCGGGAGTGGGACCTACGAGCAGTACTTC,CASSVLGTSGSGTYEQYF,TRBJ2-7,TRBV12-3/TRBV12-4,few,TRBD2
TGTGCCAGCAGCTGCCGATTTCTTAGGGATGAGCAGTTCTTC,CASSCRFLRDEQFF,TRBJ2-1,TRBV7-6,NA,NA
TGCGCCAGCAGTCCAGGCCCTTATAGCAATCAGCCCCAGCATTTT,CASSPGPYSNQPQHF,TRBJ1-5,TRBV5-1,NA,NA
TGCGCCAGCAGCCAGTATACCTCGACTAGCGGGGGGCCCTACGAGCAGTACTTC,CASSQYTSTSGGPYEQYF,TRBJ2-7,TRBV4-1,NA,TRBD2
TGTGCCAGCAGTGGAGGCGGCGGGAGGCTCTCTGGGGCCAACGTCCTGACTTTC,CASSGGGGRLSGANVLTF,TRBJ2-6,TRBV6-1,NA,TRBD2